The subject of this entry is one TCR beta chain. The sample belongs to a study of T-cell reconstitution after alpha-beta-depleted transplantation in children. The CDR3 has 13 amino acids. Germline V gene data show CDR1 as DFQATT and CDR2 as SNEGSKA (reference sequence). V was pared by 5 bases and J by 2 bases, with 3 bases of the junction left unmatched. Construction of the TCRbeta library involved unique molecular identifiers. A single record per CDR3 protein comes from TCRdb applying MiXCR to the PCR reads. The sample lists hundreds of thousands of distinct CDR3 sequences, nearly 10% seen once, with over 9% in the top ten.

This TCR derives from a human donor who donated a stem cell graft to a child with SCID. The rearrangement uses TRBV20-1 and TRBJ2-5, with 9 bases that match TRBD1. The specimen comprised PBMCs from the stem cell graft donor, sampled from the stem cell graft. The DNA for the CDR3 is TGCAGTGCTGGGGACAGGGCACAAGAGACCCAGTACTTC. Translated: CSAGDRAQETQYF.